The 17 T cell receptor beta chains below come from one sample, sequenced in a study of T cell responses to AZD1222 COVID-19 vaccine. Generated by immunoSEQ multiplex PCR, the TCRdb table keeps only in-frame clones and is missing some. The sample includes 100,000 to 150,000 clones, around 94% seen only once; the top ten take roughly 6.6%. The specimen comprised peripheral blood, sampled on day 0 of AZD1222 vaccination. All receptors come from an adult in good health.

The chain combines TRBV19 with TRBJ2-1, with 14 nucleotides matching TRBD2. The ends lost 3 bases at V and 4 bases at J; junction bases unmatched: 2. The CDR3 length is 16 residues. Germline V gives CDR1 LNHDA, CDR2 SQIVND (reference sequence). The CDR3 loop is CASSIRTSGRYNEQFF. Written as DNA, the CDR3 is TGTGCCAGTAGTATTCGGACTAGCGGGAGGTACAATGAGCAGTTCTTC.

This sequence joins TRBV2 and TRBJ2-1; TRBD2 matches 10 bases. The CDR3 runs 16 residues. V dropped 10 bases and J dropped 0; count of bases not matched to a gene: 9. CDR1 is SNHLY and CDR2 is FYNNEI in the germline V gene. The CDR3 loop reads CATLSSGSVSYNEQFF. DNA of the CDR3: TGTGCCACCCTCTCTAGCGGGAGCGTCTCCTACAATGAGCAGTTCTTC.

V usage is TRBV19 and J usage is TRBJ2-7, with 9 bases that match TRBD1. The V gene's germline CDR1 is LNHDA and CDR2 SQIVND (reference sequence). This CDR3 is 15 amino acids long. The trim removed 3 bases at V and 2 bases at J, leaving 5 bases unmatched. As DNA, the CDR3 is TGTGCCAGTAGTATGGGAGGACAGGGGACCTACGAGCAGTACTTC. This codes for CASSMGGQGTYEQYF. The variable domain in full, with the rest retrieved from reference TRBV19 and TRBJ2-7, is DGGITQSPKYLFRKEGQNVTLSCEQNLNHDAMYWYRQDPGQGLRLIYYSQIVNDFQKGDIAEGYSVSREKKESFPLTVTSAQKNPTAFYLCASSMGGQGTYEQYFGPGTRLTVT.

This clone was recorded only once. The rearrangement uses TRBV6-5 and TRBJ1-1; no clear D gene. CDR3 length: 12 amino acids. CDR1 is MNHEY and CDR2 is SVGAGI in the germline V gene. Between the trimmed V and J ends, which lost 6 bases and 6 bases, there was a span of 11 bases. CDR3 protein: CASRATSAEAFF. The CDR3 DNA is TGTGCCAGCAGAGCGACTAGCGCTGAAGCTTTCTTT.

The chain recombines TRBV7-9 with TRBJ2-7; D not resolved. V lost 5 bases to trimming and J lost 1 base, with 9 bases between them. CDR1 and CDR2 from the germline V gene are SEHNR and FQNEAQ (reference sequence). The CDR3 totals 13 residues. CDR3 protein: CASSPIVSYEQYF. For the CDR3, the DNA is TGTGCCAGCAGCCCCATAGTTTCCTACGAGCAGTACTTC.

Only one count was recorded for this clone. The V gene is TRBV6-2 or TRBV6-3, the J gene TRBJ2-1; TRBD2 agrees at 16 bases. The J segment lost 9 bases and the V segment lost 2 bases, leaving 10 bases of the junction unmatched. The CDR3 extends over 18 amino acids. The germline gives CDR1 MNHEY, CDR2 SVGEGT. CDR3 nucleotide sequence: TGTGCCAGCAGTTACCCGAACCCCGGGACTAGCGGGAGGGGTGAGCAGTTCTTC. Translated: CASSYPNPGTSGRGEQFF.

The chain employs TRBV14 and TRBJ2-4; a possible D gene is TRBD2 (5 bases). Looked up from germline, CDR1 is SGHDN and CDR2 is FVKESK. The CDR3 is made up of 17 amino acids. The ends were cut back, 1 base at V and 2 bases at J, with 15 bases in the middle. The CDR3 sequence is CASSQATGSTSKNIQYF. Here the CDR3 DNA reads TGTGCCAGCAGCCAAGCCACGGGGAGTACTTCCAAAAACATTCAGTACTTC.

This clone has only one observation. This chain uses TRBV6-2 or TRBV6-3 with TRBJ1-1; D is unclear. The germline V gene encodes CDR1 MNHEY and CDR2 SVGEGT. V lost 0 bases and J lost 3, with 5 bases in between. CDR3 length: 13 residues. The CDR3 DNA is TGTGCCAGCAGTTACTCGACCTACACTGAAGCTTTCTTT. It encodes CASSYSTYTEAFF.

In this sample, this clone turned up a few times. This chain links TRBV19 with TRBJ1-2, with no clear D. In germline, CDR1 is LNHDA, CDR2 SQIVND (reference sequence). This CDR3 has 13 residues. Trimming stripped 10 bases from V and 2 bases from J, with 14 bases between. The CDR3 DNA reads TGTGCCACCACTACCACTAGAAACTATGGCTACACCTTC. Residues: CATTTTRNYGYTF.

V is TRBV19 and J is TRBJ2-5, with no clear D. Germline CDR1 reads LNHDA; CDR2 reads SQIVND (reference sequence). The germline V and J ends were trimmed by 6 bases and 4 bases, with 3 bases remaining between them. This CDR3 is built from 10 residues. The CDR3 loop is CASSVETQYF. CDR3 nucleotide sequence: TGTGCCAGTAGCGTAGAGACCCAGTACTTC.

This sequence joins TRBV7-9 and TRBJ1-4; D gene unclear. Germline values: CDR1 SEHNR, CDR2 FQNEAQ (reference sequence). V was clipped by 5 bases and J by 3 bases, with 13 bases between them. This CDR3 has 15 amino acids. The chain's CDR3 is CASSAYSGANEKLFF. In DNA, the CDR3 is TGTGCCAGCAGCGCCTACAGTGGGGCTAATGAAAAACTGTTTTTT.

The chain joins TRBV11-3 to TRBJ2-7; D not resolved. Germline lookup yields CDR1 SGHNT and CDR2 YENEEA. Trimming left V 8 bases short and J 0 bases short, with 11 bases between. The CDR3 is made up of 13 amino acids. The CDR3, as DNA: TGTGCCAGCTCCTCTGCCAGCTCCTACGAGCAGTACTTC. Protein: CASSSASSYEQYF. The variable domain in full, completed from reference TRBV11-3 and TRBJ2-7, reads EAGVVQSPRYKIIEKKQPVAFWCNPISGHNTLYWYLQNLGQGPELLIRYENEEAVDDSQLPKDRFSAERLKGVDSTLKIQPAELGDSAVYLCASSSASSYEQYFGPGTRLTVT.

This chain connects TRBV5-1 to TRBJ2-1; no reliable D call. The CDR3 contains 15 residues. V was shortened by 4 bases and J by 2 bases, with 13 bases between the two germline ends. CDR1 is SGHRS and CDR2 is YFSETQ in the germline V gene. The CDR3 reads CASSPHLVAYNEQFF. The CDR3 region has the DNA TGCGCCAGCAGCCCCCATCTAGTCGCCTACAATGAGCAGTTCTTC.

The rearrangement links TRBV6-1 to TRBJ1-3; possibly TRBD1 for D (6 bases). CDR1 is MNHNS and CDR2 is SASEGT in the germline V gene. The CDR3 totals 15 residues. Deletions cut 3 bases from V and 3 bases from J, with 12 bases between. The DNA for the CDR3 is TGTGCCAGCAGTGACCCAGGGGAGGGTGGAAACACCATATATTTT. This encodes CASSDPGEGGNTIYF.

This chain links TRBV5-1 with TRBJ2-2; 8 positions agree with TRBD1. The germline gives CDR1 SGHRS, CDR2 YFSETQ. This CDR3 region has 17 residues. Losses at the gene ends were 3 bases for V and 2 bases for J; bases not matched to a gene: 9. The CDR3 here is CASSSSGTGSNTGELFF. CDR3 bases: TGCGCCAGCAGCTCGTCCGGGACAGGTTCAAACACCGGGGAGCTGTTTTTT.

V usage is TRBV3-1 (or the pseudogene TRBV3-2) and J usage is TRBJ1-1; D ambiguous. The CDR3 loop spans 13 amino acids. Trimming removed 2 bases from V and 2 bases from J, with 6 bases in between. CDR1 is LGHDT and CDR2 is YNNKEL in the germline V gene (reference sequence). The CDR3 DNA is TGTGCCAGCAGCCAACTGAGCAACACTGAAGCTTTCTTT. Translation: CASSQLSNTEAFF.

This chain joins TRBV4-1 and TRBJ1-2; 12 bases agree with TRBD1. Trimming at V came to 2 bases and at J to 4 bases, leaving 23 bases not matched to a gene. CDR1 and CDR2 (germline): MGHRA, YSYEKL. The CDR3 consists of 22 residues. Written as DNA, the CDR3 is TGCGCCAGCAGCCAAAACCCATCCTGGATCCGGGACAGGGGGCAGTCGACCTATGGCTACACCTTC. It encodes CASSQNPSWIRDRGQSTYGYTF.